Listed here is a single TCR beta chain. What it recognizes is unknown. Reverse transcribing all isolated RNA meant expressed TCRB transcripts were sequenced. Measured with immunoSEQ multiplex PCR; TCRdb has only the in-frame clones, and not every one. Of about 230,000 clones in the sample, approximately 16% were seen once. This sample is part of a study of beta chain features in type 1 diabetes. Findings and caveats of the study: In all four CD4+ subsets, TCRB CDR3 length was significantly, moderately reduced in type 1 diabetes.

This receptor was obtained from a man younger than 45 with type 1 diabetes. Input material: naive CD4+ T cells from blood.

CDR3 DNA sequence: TGTGCCAGCAGCTTAGGACCTAGGGAGACCCAGTACTTC. It is translated as CASSLGPRETQYF. The chain uses TRBV11-3 and TRBJ2-5; the D is unclear. Deletions cut 1 base from V and 5 bases from J, with 8 bases between. CDR1 and CDR2 (germline): SGHNT, YENEEA. The CDR3 sequence is 13 residues long.